This T cell receptor beta chain derives from a study of response to subunit inactivated influenza vaccine. This clonotype was seen a handful of times. TCRdb processed the RT-PCR reads anew with MiXCR; each CDR3 protein has one entry. This sample has around 600,000 distinct CDR3 sequences, with 11% found just once. V lost 6 bases to trimming and J lost 0 bases, with 12 bases between them. Germline lookup yields CDR1 ENHRY and CDR2 SYGVKD. CDR3 length: 15 amino acids. This sample also belongs to another study, concerning T cells expressing NK-cell markers. That source notes: UMI-tagged 5'RACE template switching yielded the TCR beta cDNA.

This chain connects TRBV10-3 to TRBJ2-1; perhaps TRBD1 as D (5 bases). The sample consisted of PBMCs from blood, taken on the day of vaccination. This clonotype was obtained from a man aged 50 or older who received an inactivated influenza vaccine. CDR3: CAIRSTGSSYNEQFF. DNA for the CDR3: TGTGCCATCAGGAGTACAGGCAGCTCCTACAATGAGCAGTTCTTC.